These 19 T cell receptor beta chains originate from one sample sequenced in a study of blood T cell repertoires in COVID-19. Libraries were prepared by immunoSEQ multiplex PCR; TCRdb keeps only in-frame clonotypes and omits some of them. Of about 140,000 clones in the sample, almost 80% were seen once. Sequenced input: PBMCs or T cells enriched from blood (not recorded which). The source of these receptors is a woman aged 45-65 years who had recovered from COVID-19.

The CDR3 coding sequence is TGTGCCAGCAGCCAAACGGACAGGCGGAGCACAGATACGCAGTATTTT. Its translation is CASSQTDRRSTDTQYF. The chain employs TRBV28 and TRBJ2-3; TRBD1 matches 7 bases. Germline values: CDR1 MDHEN, CDR2 SYDVKM. The CDR3 has 16 amino acids. V gave up 6 bases and J gave up 0 bases; unmatched junction bases: 9.

V is TRBV7-2 and J is TRBJ2-5; tentative D call: TRBD1 (7 bases). With 5 bases removed from V and 3 bases from J, the gap between germline ends came to 16 bases. The germline V gene encodes CDR1 SGHTA and CDR2 FQGNSA. CDR3 length: 15 residues. The CDR3 reads CASSAGGWTKETQYF. In DNA, the CDR3 is TGTGCCAGCAGCGCAGGGGGGTGGACTAAAGAGACCCAGTACTTC. The entire variable domain, with the rest obtained from reference TRBV7-2 and TRBJ2-5, is as follows: GAGVSQSPSNKVTEKGKDVELRCDPISGHTALYWYRQSLGQGLEFLIYFQGNSAPDKSGLPSDRFSAERTGGSVSTLTIQRTQQEDSAVYLCASSAGGWTKETQYFGPGTRLLVL.

The chain combines TRBV3-1 (or the pseudogene TRBV3-2) with TRBJ2-4, with D possibly being TRBD1 (6 bases). Germline V gives CDR1 LGHDT, CDR2 YNNKEL (reference sequence). V gave up 1 base and J gave up 0 bases, with 13 bases separating them. CDR3 length equals 17 residues. The CDR3 sequence: CASSQGQVRLAKNIQYF. As DNA, the CDR3 is TGTGCCAGCAGCCAAGGACAGGTGAGACTAGCCAAAAACATTCAGTACTTC.

This clone was seen a single time. The chain links TRBV19 to TRBJ2-3, with D tentatively TRBD1 (6 bases). There are 15 residues in the CDR3. Trimming stripped 4 bases from V and 2 bases from J, with 13 bases between. Germline CDR1 LNHDA, CDR2 SQIVND (reference sequence). CDR3 nucleotide sequence: TGTGCCAGTAGTAGGGGGACAACCCTCACAGATACGCAGTATTTT. It encodes CASSRGTTLTDTQYF.

CDR3 sequence reads: CASSQDPGRTETQYF. For the CDR3, the DNA is TGCGCCAGCAGCCAGGACCCCGGGAGGACAGAGACCCAGTACTTC. The chain couples TRBV4-1 to TRBJ2-5; 7 bases are a match to TRBD2. The germline V gene encodes CDR1 MGHRA and CDR2 YSYEKL. V shed 3 bases and J 4 bases; nucleotides not matched to a gene: 8. The CDR3 consists of 15 residues.

This clone was picked up one time. The rearrangement joins TRBV3-1 (or the pseudogene TRBV3-2) to TRBJ2-7, with D maybe TRBD2 (6 bases). CDR3 length: 16 residues. V was shortened by 1 base and J by 2 bases, with 15 bases between the two germline ends. CDR1 and CDR2 (germline): LGHDT, YNNKEL (reference sequence). As DNA, the CDR3 is TGTGCCAGCAGCCAAGGTGACGGGAGTACCGCCTACGAGCAGTACTTC. Amino acid sequence: CASSQGDGSTAYEQYF.

The J gene is TRBJ1-5, the V gene TRBV18; TRBD1 matches at 11 bases. The CDR3 consists of 16 residues. Trimming cost V 5 bases and J 7 bases; bases outside gene matches: 10. Germline V gene lookup returns CDR1 KGHSH and CDR2 LQKENI. The CDR3: CASSETGTGGEQPQHF. CDR3 nucleotide sequence: TGTGCCAGCTCAGAAACCGGGACAGGGGGAGAACAGCCCCAGCATTTT.

V and J are TRBV6-5 and TRBJ2-7, with TRBD2 matching 8 bases. Germline-derived CDR1 and CDR2 are MNHEY and SVGAGI. Unmatched junction bases numbered 6, after V lost 9 bases and J lost 5 bases. This CDR3 is built from 12 residues. The CDR3 loop reads CASNRGGHEQYF. The CDR3 DNA follows: TGTGCCAGTAATCGGGGGGGCCACGAGCAGTACTTC.

The V and J genes are TRBV18 and TRBJ2-7, with 7 bases fitting TRBD2. The CDR3 is 12 amino acids. The V segment lost 4 bases and the J segment 3 bases; nucleotides outside the gene matches: 0. The germline gives CDR1 KGHSH, CDR2 LQKENI. This CDR3 reads CASSQRDYEQYF. The CDR3 DNA sequence: TGTGCCAGCTCACAGCGGGACTACGAGCAGTACTTC.

This chain uses TRBV28 with TRBJ2-7, with D maybe TRBD1 (6 bases). The V gene lost 5 bases and the J gene lost 7 bases, with 21 bases spanning the gap. Germline V lookup: CDR1 MDHEN, CDR2 SYDVKM. The CDR3 consists of 15 residues. This CDR3 reads CASSPLMRGTGEQYF. CDR3 coding DNA: TGTGCCAGCAGTCCCCTTATGAGGGGCACAGGGGAGCAGTACTTC.

V usage is TRBV2 and J usage is TRBJ1-2; possibly TRBD1 for D (6 bases). This CDR3 contains 14 residues. The germline V and J ends were trimmed by 3 bases and 6 bases, with 14 bases remaining between them. CDR1 and CDR2 from the germline V gene are SNHLY and FYNNEI. This CDR3 is CASSEIQGGDGYTF. The CDR3 bases are TGTGCCAGCAGTGAGATACAGGGTGGAGATGGCTACACCTTC.

The CDR3 nucleotides are TGTGCCAGCATGTGGGGCTCGAGGACTGAAGCTTTCTTT. Its protein product is CASMWGSRTEAFF. The V call is TRBV2, the J call TRBJ1-1, with D maybe TRBD1 (5 bases). The CDR3 runs to 13 residues. Germline-derived CDR1 and CDR2 are SNHLY and FYNNEI. V lost 7 bases, J lost 5 bases, and 14 bases lay in between.

The chain carries TRBV2 and TRBJ1-1; 7 bases are shared with TRBD1. The germline V gene encodes CDR1 SNHLY and CDR2 FYNNEI. The CDR3 is 15 residues long. V dropped 7 bases and J dropped 6; count of bases not matched to a gene: 14. DNA for the CDR3: TGTGCCAGCACCCTCAGATGGGGACAGACCGCTGAAGCTTTCTTT. Encoded protein: CASTLRWGQTAEAFF.

This clone occurred a few times. The CDR3 DNA follows: TGTGCCAGCAGCTTAGGCGGACTAGCGGGAGCGGCGGAGACCCAGTACTTC. Its protein product is CASSLGGLAGAAETQYF. The chain employs TRBV13 and TRBJ2-5, with 13 bases lining up with TRBD2. The V and J ends lost 0 bases and 5 bases, in that order; junction bases with no gene match: 6. Looked up from germline, CDR1 is PRHDT and CDR2 is FYEKMQ (reference sequence). The CDR3 loop spans 17 amino acids.

The genes are TRBV2 and TRBJ1-2; D possibly corresponds to TRBD1 (6 bases). The length of the CDR3 is 14 residues. The germline gives CDR1 SNHLY, CDR2 FYNNEI. Trimming stripped 6 bases from V and 4 bases from J, with 15 bases between. Here the CDR3 DNA reads TGTGCCAGCAGATCGACAGGTCGAGGCTATGGCTACACCTTC. Translation gives CASRSTGRGYGYTF.

V is TRBV5-1 and J is TRBJ1-1; no definite D call. The CDR3 loop spans 13 amino acids. The V end was cut by 5 bases, the J end by 5 bases, with 13 bases between. The germline V gene encodes CDR1 SGHRS and CDR2 YFSETQ. The DNA for the CDR3 is TGCGCCAGCAGAGGGAGATCGGGGACTGAAGCTTTCTTT. This codes for CASRGRSGTEAFF.

This rearrangement joins TRBV3-1 (or the pseudogene TRBV3-2) to TRBJ2-1, with D possibly matching TRBD1 (6 bases). Per germline, CDR1 LGHDT and CDR2 YNNKEL (reference sequence). The CDR3 loop spans 16 amino acids. V lost 1 base and J 4 bases, leaving 14 bases between the germline ends. As DNA, the CDR3 is TGTGCCAGCAGCCAAGTACCCCAGGGGCCTTACAATGAGCAGTTCTTC. As protein: CASSQVPQGPYNEQFF.

This rearrangement joins TRBV7-6 to TRBJ1-2; no clear D gene. This CDR3 is built from 14 residues. Trimming took off 1 base at V and 8 bases at J, with 14 bases between the two ends. Germline-derived CDR1 and CDR2 are SGHVS and FNYEAQ. CDR3 in amino acids: CASSLVQPGSGYTF. The DNA for the CDR3 is TGTGCCAGCAGCTTAGTTCAGCCGGGGTCCGGCTACACCTTC.

The rearrangement joins TRBV6-1 to TRBJ1-5, with a possible D match to TRBD1 (5 bases). The CDR3 sequence is 16 residues long. With 2 bases removed from V and 1 base from J, the gap between germline ends came to 12 bases. Looked up from germline, CDR1 is MNHNS and CDR2 is SASEGT. CDR3 loop: CASSEWGEGSNQPQHF. The DNA for the CDR3 is TGTGCCAGCAGTGAATGGGGGGAAGGGAGCAATCAGCCCCAGCATTTT.